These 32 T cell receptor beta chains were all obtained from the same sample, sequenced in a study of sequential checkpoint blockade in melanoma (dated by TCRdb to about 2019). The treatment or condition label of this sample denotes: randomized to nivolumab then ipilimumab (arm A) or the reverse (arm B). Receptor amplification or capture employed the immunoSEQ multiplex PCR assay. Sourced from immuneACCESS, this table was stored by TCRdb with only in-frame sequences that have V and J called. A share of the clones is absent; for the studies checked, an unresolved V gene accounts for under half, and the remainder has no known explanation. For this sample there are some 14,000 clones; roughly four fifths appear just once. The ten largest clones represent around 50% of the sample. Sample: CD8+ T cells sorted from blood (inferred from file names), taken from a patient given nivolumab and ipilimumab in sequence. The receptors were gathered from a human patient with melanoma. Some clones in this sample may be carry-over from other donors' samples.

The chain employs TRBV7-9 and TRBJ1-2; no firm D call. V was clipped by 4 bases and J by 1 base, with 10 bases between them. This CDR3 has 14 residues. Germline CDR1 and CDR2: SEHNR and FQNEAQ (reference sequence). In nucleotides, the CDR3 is TGTGCCAGCAGCTCTTACAAGTATAACTATGGCTACACCTTC. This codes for CASSSYKYNYGYTF.

CDR3 DNA: TGTGCCAGCACCGGACAGGGCAACTATGGCTACACCTTC. Its protein is CASTGQGNYGYTF. The gene calls are TRBV27 and TRBJ1-2, with TRBD1 identical over 8 bases. The CDR3 is 13 amino acids. J lost 2 bases, V lost 7 bases, and 3 bases had no gene match. Germline loops: CDR1 MNHEY, CDR2 SMNVEV (reference sequence).

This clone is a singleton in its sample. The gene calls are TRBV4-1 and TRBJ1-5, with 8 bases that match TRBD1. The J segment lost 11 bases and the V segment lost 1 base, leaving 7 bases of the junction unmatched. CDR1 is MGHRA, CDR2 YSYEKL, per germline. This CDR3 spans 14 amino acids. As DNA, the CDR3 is TGCGCCAGCAGCCAAGGGACAGGGAGTAAGGCCCAGCATTTT. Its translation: CASSQGTGSKAQHF.

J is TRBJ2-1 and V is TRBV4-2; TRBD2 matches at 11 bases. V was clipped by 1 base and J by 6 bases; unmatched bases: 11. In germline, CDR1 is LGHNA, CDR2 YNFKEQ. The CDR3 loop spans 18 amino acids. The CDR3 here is CASSQAPLAGEWSNEQFF. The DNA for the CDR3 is TGTGCCAGCAGCCAAGCACCACTAGCGGGGGAATGGTCCAATGAGCAGTTCTTC.

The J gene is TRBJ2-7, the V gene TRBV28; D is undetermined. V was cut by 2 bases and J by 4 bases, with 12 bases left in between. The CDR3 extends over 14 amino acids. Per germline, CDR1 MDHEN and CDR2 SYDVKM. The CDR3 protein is CASSLNLRFYEQYF. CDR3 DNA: TGTGCCAGCAGTTTAAATTTACGGTTTTACGAGCAGTACTTC.

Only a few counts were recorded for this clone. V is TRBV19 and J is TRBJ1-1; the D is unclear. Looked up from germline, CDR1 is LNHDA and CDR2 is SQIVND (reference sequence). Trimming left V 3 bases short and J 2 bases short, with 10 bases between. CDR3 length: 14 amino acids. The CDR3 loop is CASSIGGLNTEAFF. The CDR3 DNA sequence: TGTGCCAGTAGTATCGGAGGGCTTAACACTGAAGCTTTCTTT.

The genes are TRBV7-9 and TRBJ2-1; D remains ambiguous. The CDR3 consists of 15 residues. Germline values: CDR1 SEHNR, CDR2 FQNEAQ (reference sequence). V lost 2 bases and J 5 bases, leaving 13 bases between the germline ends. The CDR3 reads CASSLSEQSNNEQFF. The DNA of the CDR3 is TGTGCCAGCAGCTTATCCGAACAGTCGAACAATGAGCAGTTCTTC.

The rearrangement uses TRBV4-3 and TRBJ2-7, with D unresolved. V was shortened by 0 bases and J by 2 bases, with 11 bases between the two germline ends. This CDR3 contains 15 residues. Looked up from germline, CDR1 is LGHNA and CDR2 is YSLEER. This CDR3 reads CASSQEENPPYEQYF. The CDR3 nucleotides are TGCGCCAGCAGCCAAGAAGAGAATCCCCCCTACGAGCAGTACTTC.

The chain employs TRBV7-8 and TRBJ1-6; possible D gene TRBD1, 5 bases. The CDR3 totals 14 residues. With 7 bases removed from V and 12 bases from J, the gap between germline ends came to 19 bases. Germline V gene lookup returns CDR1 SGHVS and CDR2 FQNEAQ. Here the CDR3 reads CASTELRGQGPLHF. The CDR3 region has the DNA TGTGCCAGCACCGAGCTCCGTGGGCAGGGACCCCTCCACTTT. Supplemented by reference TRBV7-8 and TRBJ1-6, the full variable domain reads GAGVSQSPRYKVAKRGQDVALRCDPISGHVSLFWYQQALGQGPEFLTYFQNEAQLDKSGLPSDRFFAERPEGSVSTLKIQRTQQEDSAVYLCASTELRGQGPLHFGNGTRLTVT.

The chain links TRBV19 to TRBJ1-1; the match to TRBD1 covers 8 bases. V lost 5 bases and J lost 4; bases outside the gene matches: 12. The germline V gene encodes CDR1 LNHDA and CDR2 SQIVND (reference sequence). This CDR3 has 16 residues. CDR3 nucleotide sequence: TGTGCCAGTAGTGCAAACAGGGGGGCCAAAAGCACTGAAGCTTTCTTT. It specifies CASSANRGAKSTEAFF.

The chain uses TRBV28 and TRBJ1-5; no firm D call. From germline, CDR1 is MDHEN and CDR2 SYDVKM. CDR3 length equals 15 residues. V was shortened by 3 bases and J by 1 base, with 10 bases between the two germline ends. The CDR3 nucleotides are TGTGCCAGCAGTTTGAGGGAGAACAGCAATCAGCCCCAGCATTTT. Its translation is CASSLRENSNQPQHF.

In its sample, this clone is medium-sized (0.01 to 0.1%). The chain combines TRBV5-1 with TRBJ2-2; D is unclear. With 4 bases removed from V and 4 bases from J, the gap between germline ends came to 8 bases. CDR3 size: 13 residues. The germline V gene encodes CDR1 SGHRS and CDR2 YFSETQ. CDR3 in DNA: TGCGCCAGCAGCCCCCCCGGCACCGGGGAGCTGTTTTTT. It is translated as CASSPPGTGELFF.

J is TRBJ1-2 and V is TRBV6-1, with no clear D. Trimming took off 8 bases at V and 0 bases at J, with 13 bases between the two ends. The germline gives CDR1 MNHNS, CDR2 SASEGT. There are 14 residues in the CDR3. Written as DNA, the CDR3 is TGTGCCAGCGCCCCCGGGGAGGCTAACTATGGCTACACCTTC. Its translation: CASAPGEANYGYTF.

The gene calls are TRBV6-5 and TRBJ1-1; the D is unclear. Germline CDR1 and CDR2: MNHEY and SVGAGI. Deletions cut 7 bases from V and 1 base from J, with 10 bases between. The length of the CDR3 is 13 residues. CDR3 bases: TGTGCCAGCACCATTGGAGGGAACACTGAAGCTTTCTTT. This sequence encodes CASTIGGNTEAFF.

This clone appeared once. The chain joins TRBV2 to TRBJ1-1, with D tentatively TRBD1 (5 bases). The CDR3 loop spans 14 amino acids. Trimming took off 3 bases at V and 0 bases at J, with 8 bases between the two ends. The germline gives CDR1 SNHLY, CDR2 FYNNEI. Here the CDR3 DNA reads TGTGCCAGCAGTGAGTTAGGGGTGAACACTGAAGCTTTCTTT. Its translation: CASSELGVNTEAFF.

The CDR3 nucleotides are TGCGCCAGCAGCCAAGACGGTAGCAATCAGCCCCAGCATTTT. Translating gives CASSQDGSNQPQHF. This rearrangement joins TRBV4-3 to TRBJ1-5; D is unresolved. Between the trimmed V and J ends, which lost 0 bases and 0 bases, there was a span of 3 bases. This CDR3 has 14 residues. From germline, CDR1 is LGHNA and CDR2 YSLEER.

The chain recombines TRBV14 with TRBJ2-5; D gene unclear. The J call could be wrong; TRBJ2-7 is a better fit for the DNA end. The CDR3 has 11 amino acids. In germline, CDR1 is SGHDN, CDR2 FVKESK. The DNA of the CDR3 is TGTGCCAGCAGCCAGTCCTACGAGCAGTACTTC. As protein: CASSQSYEQYF.

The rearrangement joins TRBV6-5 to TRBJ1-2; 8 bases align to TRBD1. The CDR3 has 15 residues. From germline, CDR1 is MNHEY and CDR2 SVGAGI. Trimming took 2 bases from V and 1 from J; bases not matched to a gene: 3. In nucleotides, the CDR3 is TGTGCCAGCAGTTACGGACAGGGAGTTAACTATGGCTACACCTTC. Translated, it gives CASSYGQGVNYGYTF.

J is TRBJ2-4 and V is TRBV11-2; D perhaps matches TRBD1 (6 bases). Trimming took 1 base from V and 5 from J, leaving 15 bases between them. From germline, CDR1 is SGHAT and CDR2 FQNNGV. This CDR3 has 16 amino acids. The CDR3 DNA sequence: TGTGCCAGCAGCTTAGCTTACGGGACAAGTGAAAACATTCAGTACTTC. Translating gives CASSLAYGTSENIQYF.

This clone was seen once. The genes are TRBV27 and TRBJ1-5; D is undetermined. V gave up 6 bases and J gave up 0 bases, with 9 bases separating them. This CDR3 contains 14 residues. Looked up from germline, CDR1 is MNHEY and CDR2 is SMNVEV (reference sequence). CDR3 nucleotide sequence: TGTGCCAGCAGCCCCGGGGATAGCAATCAGCCCCAGCATTTT. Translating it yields CASSPGDSNQPQHF.

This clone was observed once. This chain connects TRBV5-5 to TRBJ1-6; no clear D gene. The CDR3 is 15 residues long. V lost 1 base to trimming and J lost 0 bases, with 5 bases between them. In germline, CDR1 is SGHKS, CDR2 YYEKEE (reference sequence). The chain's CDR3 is CASSLRSSYNSPLHF. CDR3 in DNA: TGTGCCAGCAGCTTGCGTAGCTCCTATAATTCACCCCTCCACTTT.

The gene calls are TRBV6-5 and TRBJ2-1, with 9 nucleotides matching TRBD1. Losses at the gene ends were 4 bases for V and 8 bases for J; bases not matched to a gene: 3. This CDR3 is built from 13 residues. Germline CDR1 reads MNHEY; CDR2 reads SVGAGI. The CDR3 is CASSFTGGHEQFF. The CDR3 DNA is TGTGCCAGCAGTTTTACAGGGGGCCATGAGCAGTTCTTC.

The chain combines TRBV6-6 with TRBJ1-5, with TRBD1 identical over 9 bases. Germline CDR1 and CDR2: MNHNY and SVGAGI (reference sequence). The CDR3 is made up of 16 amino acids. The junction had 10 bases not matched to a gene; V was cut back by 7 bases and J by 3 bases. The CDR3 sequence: CASNPSGTGNNQPQHF. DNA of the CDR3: TGTGCCAGCAATCCCTCCGGGACAGGGAACAATCAGCCCCAGCATTTT.

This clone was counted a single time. The chain's CDR3 is CASSLGRMNKAQETQYF. The CDR3 DNA sequence: TGCGCCAGCAGCTTGGGGAGAATGAACAAAGCCCAAGAGACCCAGTACTTC. V gene TRBV5-1 combines with J gene TRBJ2-5; D is unclear. Germline loops: CDR1 SGHRS, CDR2 YFSETQ. The germline V and J ends were trimmed by 0 bases and 1 base, with 16 bases remaining between them. This CDR3 region has 17 residues.

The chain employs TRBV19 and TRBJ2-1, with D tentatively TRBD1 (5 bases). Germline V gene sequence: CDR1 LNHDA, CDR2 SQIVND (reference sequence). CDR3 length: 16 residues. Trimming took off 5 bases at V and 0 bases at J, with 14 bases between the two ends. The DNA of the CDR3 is TGTGCCAGTAGTCCCCGGTGGACACGCTCCTACAATGAGCAGTTCTTC. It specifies CASSPRWTRSYNEQFF.

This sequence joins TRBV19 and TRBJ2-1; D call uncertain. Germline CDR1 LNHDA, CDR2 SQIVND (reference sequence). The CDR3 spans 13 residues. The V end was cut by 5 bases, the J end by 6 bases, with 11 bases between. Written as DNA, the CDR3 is TGTGCCAGTAGTTTAGTCAGTTCCAATGAGCAGTTCTTC. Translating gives CASSLVSSNEQFF.

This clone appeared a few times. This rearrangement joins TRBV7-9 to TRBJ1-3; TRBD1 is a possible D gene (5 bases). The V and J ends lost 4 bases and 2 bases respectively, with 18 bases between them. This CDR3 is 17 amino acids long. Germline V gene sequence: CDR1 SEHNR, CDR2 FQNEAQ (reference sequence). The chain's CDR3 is CASSSRQLGRAGNTIYF. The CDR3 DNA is TGTGCCAGCAGCTCAAGACAGCTTGGCAGGGCTGGAAACACCATATATTTT.

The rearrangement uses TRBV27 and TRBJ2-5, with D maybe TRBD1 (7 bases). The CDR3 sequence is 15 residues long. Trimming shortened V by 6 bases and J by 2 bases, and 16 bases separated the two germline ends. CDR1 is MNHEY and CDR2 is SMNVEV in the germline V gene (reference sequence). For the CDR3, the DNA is TGTGCCAGCAGCCGTGACAGGGAGGATCAAGAGACCCAGTACTTC. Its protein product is CASSRDREDQETQYF.

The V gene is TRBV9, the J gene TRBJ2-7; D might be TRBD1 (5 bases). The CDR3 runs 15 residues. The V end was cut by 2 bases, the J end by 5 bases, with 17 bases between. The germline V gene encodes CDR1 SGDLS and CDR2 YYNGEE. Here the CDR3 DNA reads TGTGCCAGCAGCGTCGACGAGACAGCCTTCGACGAGCAGTACTTC. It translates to CASSVDETAFDEQYF.

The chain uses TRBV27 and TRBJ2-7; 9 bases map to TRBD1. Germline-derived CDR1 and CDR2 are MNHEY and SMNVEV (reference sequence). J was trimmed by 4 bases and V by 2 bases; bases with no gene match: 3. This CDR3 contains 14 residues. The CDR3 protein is CASSLGTGSYEQYF. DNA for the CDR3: TGTGCCAGCAGTTTAGGGACAGGGTCTTACGAGCAGTACTTC.

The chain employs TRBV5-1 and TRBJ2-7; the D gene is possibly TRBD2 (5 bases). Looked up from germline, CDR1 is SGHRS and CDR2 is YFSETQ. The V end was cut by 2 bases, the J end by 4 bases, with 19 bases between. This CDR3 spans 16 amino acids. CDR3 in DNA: TGCGCCAGCAGCTTTCATCACGGGGAAACTCCTTACGAGCAGTACTTC. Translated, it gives CASSFHHGETPYEQYF.

CDR3 protein: CASSTSGTGTEAFF. The CDR3 DNA reads TGTGCCAGCAGTACCTCCGGGACAGGCACTGAAGCTTTCTTT. The chain uses TRBV27 and TRBJ1-1; TRBD1 matches at 8 bases. This CDR3 comprises 14 residues. The junction had 6 bases not matched to a gene; V was cut back by 5 bases and J by 4 bases. Germline assignment: CDR1 MNHEY and CDR2 SMNVEV (reference sequence).